The 9 T cell receptor beta chains presented below share a single source sample, sequenced in a study of PD-L1 blockade in urothelial cancer (dated by TCRdb to between 2016 and 2019). In the paper's terms, the time point label means: pretreatment peripheral blood. Libraries were built with the immunoSEQ multiplex PCR assay. The immuneACCESS repertoire file appears here via TCRdb, limited to in-frame rearrangements. These files lack a portion of the clones; in checked studies, under half of the deficit traces to unresolved V genes, and the cause of the others is not known. The sample table holds more than 35,000 clones, of which approximately 86% were seen once. The ten largest clones take up roughly 15% of the sample. The sequenced sample was PBMCs, obtained around atezolizumab (anti-PD-L1) treatment. The receptors originated from a man older than 75 with urothelial cancer.

This chain connects TRBV6-1 to TRBJ2-7, with 9 bases that match TRBD2. With 1 base clipped from V and 7 bases from J, the junction kept 14 bases outside the gene matches. The CDR3 runs 17 residues. Germline V lookup: CDR1 MNHNS, CDR2 SASEGT. CDR3 residues: CASSEEMASGTWKEQYF. The CDR3, as DNA: TGTGCCAGCAGTGAAGAGATGGCTAGCGGGACGTGGAAGGAGCAGTACTTC.

The chain is built from TRBV9 and TRBJ2-5; 7 bases fit TRBD2. The CDR3 is 15 amino acids. Per the germline V gene, CDR1 is SGDLS and CDR2 is YYNGEE. Losses at the gene ends were 2 bases for V and 4 bases for J; bases not matched to a gene: 8. This CDR3 reads CASSVGGRAGETQYF. In nucleotides, the CDR3 is TGTGCCAGCAGCGTTGGGGGGAGGGCCGGAGAGACCCAGTACTTC.

CDR3 in DNA: TGTGCCAGCAGTTTCAGAGGCAACCAAGAGACCCAGTACTTC. This encodes CASSFRGNQETQYF. This chain joins TRBV27 and TRBJ2-5; D not resolved. CDR1 is MNHEY and CDR2 is SMNVEV in the germline V gene (reference sequence). V was clipped by 3 bases and J by 0 bases, with 8 bases between them. This CDR3 has 14 residues.

This chain joins TRBV7-9 and TRBJ2-7; maybe TRBD2 (5 bases). V shed 1 base and J shed 0 bases, with 13 bases lying between them. Germline values: CDR1 SEHNR, CDR2 FQNEAQ (reference sequence). CDR3 length equals 16 residues. The CDR3 bases are TGTGCCAGCAGCTTAGAGGTAGGAGGAACCTCCTACGAGCAGTACTTC. Its translation: CASSLEVGGTSYEQYF. The whole variable domain, remainder taken from reference TRBV7-9 and TRBJ2-7, is DTGVSQNPRHKITKRGQNVTFRCDPISEHNRLYWYRQTLGQGPEFLTYFQNEAQLEKSRLLSDRFSAERPKGSFSTLEIQRTEQGDSAMYLCASSLEVGGTSYEQYFGPGTRLTVT.

The rearrangement uses TRBV27 and TRBJ2-1; TRBD1 is a possible D gene (5 bases). The V end was cut by 2 bases, the J end by 8 bases, with 10 bases between. Germline loops: CDR1 MNHEY, CDR2 SMNVEV (reference sequence). There are 13 residues in the CDR3. The CDR3 DNA sequence: TGTGCCAGCAGTTTAAGGGGCTCCCATGAGCAGTTCTTC. This translates into CASSLRGSHEQFF.

CDR3 sequence: CASSPMKGTIYGYTF. CDR3 coding DNA: TGTGCCAGCTCACCAATGAAGGGGACAATCTATGGCTACACCTTC. The V and J genes are TRBV18 and TRBJ1-2, with D tentatively TRBD1 (6 bases). Germline V CDR1 and CDR2: KGHSH, LQKENI. The CDR3 has 15 amino acids. V lost 2 bases and J 4 bases, leaving 14 bases between the germline ends. Looking up the rest from reference TRBV18 and TRBJ1-2 gives the full variable domain: NAGVMQNPRHLVRRRGQEARLRCSPMKGHSHVYWYRQLPEEGLKFMVYLQKENIIDESGMPKERFSAEFPKEGPSILRIQQVVRGDSAAYFCASSPMKGTIYGYTFGSGTRLTVV.

This clone was picked up one time. V usage is TRBV5-4 and J usage is TRBJ2-5, with 14 positions matching TRBD2. The CDR3 extends over 18 amino acids. The V gene's germline CDR1 is SGHNT and CDR2 YYREEE (reference sequence). Trimming took 3 bases from V and 1 from J; bases not matched to a gene: 8. For the CDR3, the DNA is TGTGCCAGCAGCTGGGCCGGGACTAGCGGGAGTCTCCAAGAGACCCAGTACTTC. Protein: CASSWAGTSGSLQETQYF.

The chain uses TRBV5-1 and TRBJ2-7, with 13 bases fitting TRBD2. CDR3 length: 16 residues. V was clipped by 3 bases and J by 1 base; unmatched bases: 4. Germline loops: CDR1 SGHRS, CDR2 YFSETQ. The CDR3 DNA sequence: TGCGCCAGCAGCTCTGGACTAGCGGGAGAGTCCTACGAGCAGTACTTC. Translating it yields CASSSGLAGESYEQYF.

The chain recombines TRBV9 with TRBJ1-2; 7 bases map to TRBD1. Trimming removed 4 bases from V and 4 bases from J; junction bases left unmatched: 4. Germline V gives CDR1 SGDLS, CDR2 YYNGEE. This CDR3 is 13 amino acids long. Here the CDR3 reads CASSPGQSYGYTF. CDR3 DNA sequence: TGTGCCAGCAGCCCGGGACAGAGCTATGGCTACACCTTC.